A selection of T cell receptor beta chains follows, all from one sample in a study of cytomegalovirus exposure and HLA in healthy donors. Generated by immunoSEQ multiplex PCR, the TCRdb table keeps only in-frame clones and is missing some. The sample includes approximately 170,000 clones, more than 70% of them seen just once. Input material: PBMCs. The source of these receptors is a man younger than 40 in good health and CMV-seropositive. Both conserved end residues are part of each CDR3. Each record gives: CDR3 length, D gene, J gene, clone size, V gene, CDR3 protein, CDR3 DNA. D genes are given only for firm matches. Size is omitted from some rows. Given values are once, few, many or a class for expanded clones.

11	-	TRBJ1-2	-	TRBV20-1	CSASRASGYTF	TGCAGTGCTAGCAGGGCGAGTGGCTACACCTTC
13	-	TRBJ2-1	-	TRBV11-3	CASSYNPEGLQFF	TGTGCCAGCAGCTATAACCCGGAGGGCCTACAGTTCTTC
14	TRBD2	TRBJ2-5	-	TRBV4-1	CASSQDGGRETQYF	TGCGCCAGCAGCCAAGACGGGGGGAGAGAGACCCAGTACTTC
17	-	TRBJ2-7	-	TRBV7-8	CASSYPRRGRGSYEQYF	TGTGCCAGCAGCTATCCACGGCGGGGCAGGGGGTCTTACGAGCAGTACTTC
15	TRBD2	TRBJ2-3	-	TRBV7-2	CASSRAGGYADTQYF	TGTGCCAGCAGCCGGGCGGGGGGGTATGCAGATACGCAGTATTTT
15	TRBD1	TRBJ1-1	-	TRBV14	CASSQRGQGNTEAFF	TGTGCCAGCAGCCAAAGGGGGCAAGGGAACACTGAAGCTTTCTTT
16	-	TRBJ2-4	-	TRBV7-9	CSSSSTIQGYQNIQYF	TGTTCCAGCAGCTCCACCATCCAGGGATATCAAAACATTCAGTACTTC
15	TRBD2	TRBJ2-7	few	TRBV12-5	CASGLGGLASYEQYF	TGTGCTAGTGGTTTGGGAGGACTAGCCTCCTACGAGCAGTACTTC
12	-	TRBJ2-1	-	TRBV9	CASSPAYNEQFF	TGTGCCAGCAGCCCAGCCTACAATGAGCAGTTCTTC
17	TRBD2	TRBJ2-1	few	TRBV29-1	CSVEGVAGVPNYNEQFF	TGCAGCGTTGAAGGAGTAGCGGGAGTGCCTAATTACAATGAGCAGTTCTTC
15	TRBD2	TRBJ2-3	few	TRBV28	CASSSGGEGVDTQYF	TGTGCCAGCAGTTCCGGCGGGGAGGGAGTTGATACGCAGTATTTT
12	TRBD1	TRBJ2-4	-	TRBV28	CASSARTGDQYF	TGTGCCAGCAGTGCGAGGACAGGGGATCAGTACTTC
15	TRBD1	TRBJ1-2	-	TRBV4-1	CASSQAPTGAYGYTF	TGCGCCAGCAGCCAAGCTCCAACAGGGGCCTATGGCTACACCTTC
17	TRBD1	TRBJ1-5	-	TRBV19	CASSMGDSRYSNQPQHF	TGTGCCAGTAGTATGGGGGACAGCAGGTATAGCAATCAGCCCCAGCATTTT
15	TRBD2	TRBJ2-3	-	TRBV9	CASSFTGGSSVAQYF	TGTGCCAGCAGCTTTACGGGGGGTAGTTCCGTTGCGCAGTATTTT
11	-	TRBJ2-1	-	TRBV5-6	CASSFRQGPFF	TGTGCCAGCAGCTTCAGGCAGGGGCCGTTCTTC
15	TRBD2	TRBJ2-7	few	TRBV15	CATSSPSGGTYEQYF	TGTGCCACCAGCAGTCCTAGCGGGGGGACCTACGAGCAGTACTTC
11	-	TRBJ2-7	-	TRBV28	CASRSLTEQYF	TGTGCCAGCCGATCTCTGACAGAGCAGTACTTC
13	TRBD1	TRBJ2-1	-	TRBV18	CASSLRGPDEQFF	TGTGCCAGCTCGCTCAGGGGGCCTGATGAGCAGTTCTTC
15	TRBD2	TRBJ2-1	-	TRBV7-6	CASSLLALPYNEQFF	TGTGCCAGCAGCCTACTAGCGCTACCCTACAATGAGCAGTTCTTC
15	-	TRBJ2-5	-	TRBV27	CASSLSWRPQETQYF	TGTGCCAGCAGTTTAAGTTGGCGGCCCCAAGAGACCCAGTACTTC
18	-	TRBJ2-5	-	TRBV14	CASSLRSSSRDFVKTQYF	TGTGCCAGCAGCCTTCGAAGTTCGAGCCGGGACTTCGTGAAGACCCAGTACTTC
14	-	TRBJ2-3	-	TRBV28	CASSWASSTDTQYF	TGTGCCAGCAGTTGGGCCTCTAGCACAGATACGCAGTATTTT
15	TRBD1	TRBJ1-5	-	TRBV9	CASSVDDRAGQPQHF	TGTGCCAGCAGCGTAGATGACAGGGCGGGTCAGCCCCAGCATTTT
15	-	TRBJ1-5	once	TRBV7-9	CSSSPTSGGNQPQHF	TGTTCCAGCAGCCCAACTTCAGGGGGCAATCAGCCCCAGCATTTT
15	-	TRBJ1-1	-	TRBV6-1	CASSASGLANTEAFF	TGTGCCAGCAGTGCGTCAGGGTTGGCGAACACTGAAGCTTTCTTT
18	TRBD1	TRBJ1-2	few	TRBV7-9	CASSLDLGQGSLPYGYTF	TGTGCCAGCAGCTTAGACCTCGGACAGGGGAGTTTACCGTATGGCTACACCTTC
15	-	TRBJ2-1	-	TRBV5-1	CASSLGTTRSNEQFF	TGCGCCAGCAGCTTGGGTACCACTAGATCCAATGAGCAGTTCTTC
13	-	TRBJ1-2	-	TRBV7-9	CSSSLGLNYGYTF	TGTTCCAGCAGCTTAGGCCTAAACTATGGCTACACCTTC
17	TRBD2	TRBJ2-6	-	TRBV7-2	CASSLGRGGLGANVLTF	TGTGCCAGCAGCTTGGGACGGGGGGGCCTTGGGGCCAACGTCCTGACTTTC